This passage covers 6 T cell receptor beta chains from one sample sequenced in a study of cytomegalovirus exposure and HLA in healthy donors listed by TCRdb under 2017. The method was the immunoSEQ multiplex PCR assay. For the multiplex PCR, a mixture combining 60 forward primers for TCR Vbeta segments and 13 reverse primers for TCR Jbeta segments was used. In its TCRdb copy, this immuneACCESS table keeps in-frame sequences only and misses some clones. Where compared with another copy, unresolved V genes explain less than half of these, and the others have no known cause. The sample table records roughly 120,000 clones; around 70% of these occur just once. The ten biggest clones cover 1.5% to 2% of the sample. The specimen was PBMCs. The receptors originated from a man aged 25 to 45 in good health and CMV-seropositive.

The rearrangement joins TRBV4-2 to TRBJ2-1, with TRBD2 matching over 10 bases. In germline, CDR1 is LGHNA, CDR2 YNFKEQ. The CDR3 has 20 amino acids. Germline trimming cut 1 base from V and 1 base from J; bases unmatched to any gene: 13. The CDR3 sequence is CASSQVNRLAGVTSYNEQFF. The DNA for the CDR3 is TGTGCCAGCAGCCAAGTAAACCGCCTAGCGGGAGTCACGTCCTACAATGAGCAGTTCTTC.

This clone was recorded a few times. This sequence joins TRBV5-4 and TRBJ2-5; 11 nucleotides align to TRBD1. The DNA end favors TRBJ2-7, so the J call may be wrong. The length of the CDR3 is 16 residues. Germline-derived CDR1 and CDR2 are SGHNT and YYREEE (reference sequence). DNA of the CDR3: TGTGCCAGCAGCTTGGGGCCCGGGACAGGGGGGGACGAGCAGTACTTC. Translated: CASSLGPGTGGDEQYF.

This chain connects TRBV11-2 to TRBJ2-7, with D possibly TRBD2 on 5 matching bases. The V end was cut by 1 base, the J end by 2 bases, with 12 bases between. The germline CDR1 and CDR2 sequences are SGHAT and FQNNGV. CDR3 length: 15 residues. The CDR3 spells CASSLVFAGPYEQYF. DNA for the CDR3: TGTGCCAGCAGCTTAGTCTTCGCGGGCCCCTACGAGCAGTACTTC. The full variable domain, in which reference TRBV11-2 and TRBJ2-7 provide the parts outside the CDR3, is EAGVAQSPRYKIIEKRQSVAFWCNPISGHATLYWYQQILGQGPKLLIQFQNNGVVDDSQLPKDRFSAERLKGVDSTLKIQPAKLEDSAVYLCASSLVFAGPYEQYFGPGTRLTVT.

This clone was seen a single time. This chain connects TRBV4-1 to TRBJ1-2, with TRBD1 matching over 8 bases. This CDR3 has 13 residues. Unmatched junction bases numbered 0, after V lost 3 bases and J lost 3 bases. In germline, CDR1 is MGHRA, CDR2 YSYEKL. CDR3: CASSQTGDYGYTF. CDR3 DNA sequence: TGCGCCAGCAGCCAGACAGGGGACTATGGCTACACCTTC.

The chain combines TRBV6-5 with TRBJ1-6; 8 nucleotides match TRBD1. The CDR3 spans 15 residues. CDR1 is MNHEY, CDR2 SVGAGI, per germline. Trimming took 0 bases from V and 7 from J; bases not matched to a gene: 2. In DNA, the CDR3 is TGTGCCAGCAGTTACTCCGGACAGGGCAATTCACCCCTCCACTTT. Encoded protein: CASSYSGQGNSPLHF.

The chain employs TRBV9 and TRBJ1-1, with a weak D call TRBD1 (5 bases). V was pared by 0 bases and J by 3 bases, with 12 bases between. The length of the CDR3 is 15 residues. Germline loops: CDR1 SGDLS, CDR2 YYNGEE. As DNA, the CDR3 is TGTGCCAGCAGCGTAGCAGGGTCAGTCGACACTGAAGCTTTCTTT. It codes for CASSVAGSVDTEAFF.